This TCR beta chain stems from a study of PD-1 blockade in classical Hodgkin lymphoma. Study overall: Patients were given intravenous nivolumab, 3 mg/kg, every 2 weeks.

Notes on this clone: Within the sample, other DNA sequences also encode this same CDR3.

Measured with immunoSEQ multiplex PCR; TCRdb has only the in-frame clones, and not every one. The profile shows some 19,000 clones, around 80% of them singletons. Time point meaning: cycle 4 day 1 (C4D1), after 6 weeks of nivolumab. Relapses following autologous stem cell transplantation were seen in all patients, with brentuximab vedotin exposure varying. Patients had relapsed/refractory classical Hodgkin lymphoma with complete response, partial response or progressive disease as best response. With 2 bases removed from V and 2 bases from J, the gap between germline ends came to 8 bases. Germline values: CDR1 SGHNT, CDR2 YENEEA. The CDR3 is made up of 14 amino acids.

The TCR comes from a human donor with classical Hodgkin lymphoma. The specimen comprised peripheral blood mononuclear cells (PBMCs), sampled before the fourth cycle of nivolumab. V is TRBV11-3 and J is TRBJ2-3, with no clear D. CDR3 loop: CASSLNSNTDTQYF. The CDR3 nucleotides read TGTGCCAGCAGCTTAAATAGTAACACAGATACGCAGTATTTT.